The sequence of this TCR beta chain was determined in a study of cytomegalovirus exposure and HLA in healthy donors. Overall study: Samples from HLA-typed donors yielded about 85 million unique TCRs in an early data release.

Primers included in the PCR were 60 Vbeta and 13 Jbeta primers. Original data processing: Later analysis identified approximately 80 million unique TCR beta chains, roughly 11 million shared. Produced via immunoSEQ multiplex PCR; TCRdb's table is partial and in-frame only. V, J and clone size are those of that table, while D and trimming were read from the DNA. This sample has roughly 120,000 clones, with 15% to 19% found just once. The CDR3 contains 15 residues. Germline-derived CDR1 and CDR2 are LNHDA and SQIVND (reference sequence). The V end lost 7 bases, the J end lost 1 base, and 14 bases lay between the germline ends.

The receptor was isolated from a woman between 18 and 30 years old in good health and CMV-seronegative. The gene calls are TRBV19 and TRBJ1-5, with D maybe TRBD1 (6 bases). The sequenced sample was PBMCs. The CDR3 loop reads CASNENRASNQPQHF. Written as DNA, the CDR3 is TGTGCCAGTAATGAGAACAGGGCCAGCAATCAGCCCCAGCATTTT.